This TCR beta chain was recovered during a study of PD-L1 blockade in urothelial cancer. Overall study: In the mid-2010s, patients got going on atezolizumab, taking 1,200 mg intravenously every 3 weeks. Prior chemotherapy ranged from 0 to 3 regimens per patient. Investigators checked blood 3 weeks (second dose) and 6 weeks after treatment start.

Time point indicated: peripheral blood 6 weeks after treatment start. To note about this clone: Its antigen is unidentified.

General study results and limits: Tumor-linked clones in blood grew more by 3 weeks in durable-benefit patients.

Some clones are missing from TCRdb's copy, which holds only in-frame ones; the method was immunoSEQ multiplex PCR. The sample lists roughly 120,000 clones; around 89% were seen once. The sequencing here drew on PBMCs, taken around atezolizumab (anti-PD-L1) treatment. This TCR was recovered from a man in his sixties with urothelial cancer.

The CDR3 DNA reads as TGTGCCAGCAGCTGGGGACTAGCGGGAGGAGGTAGAGATACGCAGTATTTT. Translation gives CASSWGLAGGGRDTQYF. V and J are TRBV5-8 and TRBJ2-3; the match to TRBD2 covers 15 bases. Per the germline V gene, CDR1 is SGHTS and CDR2 is YDEGEE. V lost 3 bases to trimming and J lost 5 bases; unmatched junction nucleotides: 7. This CDR3 comprises 17 residues.